The clone carrying this T cell receptor beta chain was recorded once. The antigen is undetermined. The PCR made use of 60 Vbeta and 13 Jbeta primers. Sequenced by immunoSEQ multiplex PCR; TCRdb stores in-frame clones only, minus some. The sample lists about 230,000 clones; approximately 84% were seen once. Trimming cost V 6 bases and J 2 bases; bases outside gene matches: 10. This CDR3 has 15 residues. CDR1 and CDR2 (germline): MDHEN, SYDVKM. The study sampled nominally healthy donors, though unrecorded immune exposures were likely. This sample was taken from a study of cytomegalovirus exposure and HLA in healthy donors. Findings and caveats of the study: When a later analysis compared HLA-associated TCR beta chains with equally common others, the HLA-associated chains turned out to be more clonally expanded and to have lower generation probabilities. In vitro work confirmed that three CMV-associated chains recognize CMV antigens.

The material sequenced was PBMCs. This receptor was obtained from a girl aged 2-10 years in good health and CMV-seronegative. V gene TRBV28 combines with J gene TRBJ2-7; the match to TRBD1 covers 7 bases. The DNA for the CDR3 is TGTGCCAGCAGCCCTAGGGGGCGTACTCCCTACGAGCAGTACTTC. It yields the protein CASSPRGRTPYEQYF.